Each of the 28 T cell receptor beta chains below was sequenced from the same sample in a study of blood T cell repertoires in COVID-19. The assay was immunoSEQ multiplex PCR, and TCRdb's table has in-frame clones only and misses some. The top ten clones hold roughly 4% of a sample with fewer than 300,000 clones, approximately 85% of them seen once. Source material: PBMCs or T cells enriched from blood (not recorded which). These receptor sequences come from a woman aged 25 to 39 who had recovered from COVID-19.

This chain uses TRBV6-5 with TRBJ1-2; 7 bases map to TRBD1. With V trimmed by 0 bases and J by 8 bases, 3 bases remained unmatched. Per the germline V gene, CDR1 is MNHEY and CDR2 is SVGAGI. There are 13 residues in the CDR3. CDR3 nucleotide sequence: TGTGCCAGCAGTTACTCTACAGGGGACGGCTACACCTTC. Translating gives CASSYSTGDGYTF.

V gene TRBV28 combines with J gene TRBJ2-2, with 8 bases identical to TRBD1. Germline CDR1 MDHEN, CDR2 SYDVKM. The ends lost 6 bases at V and 8 bases at J; junction bases unmatched: 8. The CDR3 covers 14 residues. The CDR3: CASRLDREWGELFF. CDR3 DNA: TGTGCCAGCAGACTGGACAGGGAATGGGGGGAGCTGTTTTTT.

This clone showed up just a few times. V and J are TRBV5-8 and TRBJ1-6; D is perhaps TRBD1 (5 bases). This CDR3 is 15 amino acids long. The germline CDR1 and CDR2 sequences are SGHTS and YDEGEE. The V end lost 4 bases, the J end lost 7 bases, and 15 bases lay between the germline ends. This CDR3 is CASSLVRGGNSPLHF. In DNA form, the CDR3 reads TGTGCCAGCAGCCTCGTGAGGGGAGGCAATTCACCCCTCCACTTT. The full variable domain, rest sourced from reference TRBV5-8 and TRBJ1-6, is EAGVTQSPTHLIKTRGQQATLRCSPISGHTSVYWYQQALGLGLQFLLWYDEGEERNRGNFPPRFSGRQFPNYSSELNVNALELEDSALYLCASSLVRGGNSPLHFGNGTRLTVT.

This chain connects TRBV5-6 to TRBJ2-7; 7 bases match TRBD1. The CDR3 runs 15 residues. Unmatched junction bases numbered 6, after V lost 0 bases and J lost 3 bases. The germline gives CDR1 SGHDT, CDR2 YYEEEE. The CDR3 sequence: CASSLEGGLFYEQYF. CDR3 nucleotide sequence: TGTGCCAGCAGCTTGGAAGGGGGCCTCTTCTACGAGCAGTACTTC.

In its sample, this clone was seen a few times. The chain carries TRBV28 and TRBJ2-5, with 7 positions matching TRBD2. The CDR3 length is 14 residues. Trimming at V came to 1 base and at J to 3 bases, leaving 2 bases not matched to a gene. The germline V gene encodes CDR1 MDHEN and CDR2 SYDVKM. CDR3 coding DNA: TGTGCCAGCAGTTTATTGGGGGGGGAAGAGACCCAGTACTTC. It codes for CASSLLGGEETQYF.

The chain uses TRBV10-3 and TRBJ1-3, with D hard to call. Per the germline V gene, CDR1 is ENHRY and CDR2 is SYGVKD. The CDR3 is 15 residues long. The germline V and J ends were trimmed by 1 base and 2 bases, with 9 bases remaining between them. CDR3 protein: CAISEYGGTGNTIYF. The CDR3 DNA reads as TGTGCCATCAGTGAGTATGGAGGAACTGGAAACACCATATATTTT.

A note on this clone: A read error may account for a junction end that differs from germline. This sequence joins TRBV15 and TRBJ1-2; TRBD1 aligns across 7 bases. This CDR3 contains 13 residues. Germline CDR1 reads LNHNV; CDR2 reads YYDKDF (reference sequence). CDR3 protein: CATSRDSRDRHLF. CDR3 coding DNA: TGTGCCACCAGCAGAGATTCTCGGGACAGACACCTCTTC.

This clone was observed once. J is TRBJ1-6 and V is TRBV5-1; D might be TRBD1 (5 bases). The germline gives CDR1 SGHRS, CDR2 YFSETQ. Trimming removed 1 base at V and 7 bases at J, with 9 bases between. This CDR3 contains 14 residues. The CDR3 coding sequence is TGCGCCAGCAGCTTGCAGGGTCAGAATTCACCCCTCCACTTT. It codes for CASSLQGQNSPLHF.

This sequence joins TRBV7-3 and TRBJ2-2, with a weak D call TRBD1 (6 bases). The CDR3 runs to 14 residues. V was trimmed by 7 bases and J by 4 bases, leaving 13 bases between them. Germline-derived CDR1 and CDR2 are SGHTA and FQGTGA. CDR3 sequence reads: CASKTGSGTGELFF. CDR3 bases: TGTGCCAGCAAAACAGGGTCTGGCACCGGGGAGCTGTTTTTT.

CDR3 DNA sequence: TGTGCCAGCAGCTTGCTCAGCGGGGGGGCCCATGAGCAGTTCTTC. Its translation is CASSLLSGGAHEQFF. The chain links TRBV5-4 to TRBJ2-1, with 10 positions matching TRBD2. The germline V gene has CDR1 SGHNT and CDR2 YYREEE (reference sequence). The trim removed 1 base at V and 8 bases at J, leaving 6 bases unmatched. CDR3 length: 15 residues.

The chain employs TRBV2 and TRBJ1-5; TRBD1 aligns across 11 bases. This CDR3 contains 15 residues. The ends lost 6 bases at V and 7 bases at J; junction bases unmatched: 8. Per germline, CDR1 SNHLY and CDR2 FYNNEI. The DNA of the CDR3 is TGTGCCAGCAGAGCGGGGACAGGGGGAAGGCAGCCCCAGCATTTT. This codes for CASRAGTGGRQPQHF.

This chain links TRBV7-9 with TRBJ1-5; TRBD1 is a possible D gene (6 bases). Between the trimmed V and J ends, which lost 1 base and 2 bases, there was a span of 15 bases. The germline V gene has CDR1 SEHNR and CDR2 FQNEAQ (reference sequence). The CDR3 extends over 17 amino acids. The CDR3 is CASSLVQGREGNQPQHF. In DNA, the CDR3 is TGTGCCAGCAGCTTAGTTCAGGGGCGCGAGGGCAATCAGCCCCAGCATTTT.

The chain recombines TRBV27 with TRBJ1-5, with TRBD1 as a possible D gene (6 bases). The CDR3 runs to 15 residues. Trimming removed 5 bases at V and 2 bases at J, with 13 bases between. Germline V lookup: CDR1 MNHEY, CDR2 SMNVEV (reference sequence). This chain's CDR3 is CASSLGRGGNQPQHF. In DNA, the CDR3 is TGTGCCAGCAGTCTAGGCAGGGGAGGCAATCAGCCCCAGCATTTT.

The chain joins TRBV6-5 to TRBJ1-1; 8 positions match TRBD1. The CDR3 sequence is 15 residues long. Germline lookup yields CDR1 MNHEY and CDR2 SVGAGI. With 4 bases clipped from V and 0 bases from J, the junction kept 4 bases outside the gene matches. As DNA, the CDR3 is TGTGCCAGCAGTTCGACAGGGGACATGAACACTGAAGCTTTCTTT. Translation gives CASSSTGDMNTEAFF.

The CDR3 DNA follows: TGTGCCAGCAGCTTAAGCGGATTGAACACTGAAGCTTTCTTT. Protein product: CASSLSGLNTEAFF. The gene calls are TRBV7-9 and TRBJ1-1; D remains unclear. The CDR3 is made up of 14 amino acids. With 2 bases removed from V and 0 bases from J, the gap between germline ends came to 7 bases. The germline V gene encodes CDR1 SEHNR and CDR2 FQNEAQ (reference sequence). Based on the CDR3 plus reference TRBV7-9 and TRBJ1-1, the full variable domain is DTGVSQNPRHKITKRGQNVTFRCDPISEHNRLYWYRQTLGQGPEFLTYFQNEAQLEKSRLLSDRFSAERPKGSFSTLEIQRTEQGDSAMYLCASSLSGLNTEAFFGQGTRLTVV.

The J gene is TRBJ2-3, the V gene TRBV5-1, with 11 positions matching TRBD1. Germline CDR1 is SGHRS and CDR2 is YFSETQ. The length of the CDR3 is 16 residues. With 4 bases clipped from V and 4 bases from J, the junction kept 8 bases outside the gene matches. The CDR3 sequence is CASSPGTGGDSDTQYF. CDR3 sequence (DNA): TGCGCCAGCAGCCCCGGGACAGGGGGTGACTCAGATACGCAGTATTTT.

The rearrangement uses TRBV14 and TRBJ2-7; 7 bases are a match to TRBD2. V dropped 1 base and J dropped 0; count of bases not matched to a gene: 3. CDR3 length: 15 residues. Germline V CDR1 and CDR2: SGHDN, FVKESK. DNA for the CDR3: TGTGCCAGCAGCCAAGGCCCTAGCGGCTCCTACGAGCAGTACTTC. Amino acids: CASSQGPSGSYEQYF. Using reference TRBV14 and TRBJ2-7 for the parts outside the CDR3, the full variable domain is EAGVTQFPSHSVIEKGQTVTLRCDPISGHDNLYWYRRVMGKEIKFLLHFVKESKQDESGMPNNRFLAERTGGTYSTLKVQPAELEDSGVYFCASSQGPSGSYEQYFGPGTRLTVT.

The chain combines TRBV4-1 with TRBJ1-1; tentative D call: TRBD1 (6 bases). The CDR3 runs 13 residues. Per germline, CDR1 MGHRA and CDR2 YSYEKL. The germline V and J ends were trimmed by 0 bases and 11 bases, with 13 bases remaining between them. The CDR3, as DNA: TGCGCCAGCAGCCAAGAAATAGGACAGCGGGCTTTCTTT. Translating it yields CASSQEIGQRAFF.

The V and J genes are TRBV27 and TRBJ1-1, with a tentative D call TRBD1 (6 bases). The CDR3 is 15 amino acids. V shed 5 bases and J shed 9 bases, with 22 bases lying between them. From germline, CDR1 is MNHEY and CDR2 SMNVEV (reference sequence). CDR3 protein: CASSADSFSREKAFF. The CDR3 bases are TGTGCCAGCAGTGCGGACAGCTTCTCGAGGGAGAAAGCTTTCTTT.

The chain joins TRBV5-1 to TRBJ2-3; 10 positions agree with TRBD2. The CDR3 sequence is 15 residues long. CDR1 SGHRS and CDR2 YFSETQ come from the germline V gene. With V trimmed by 2 bases and J by 4 bases, 4 bases remained unmatched. Here the CDR3 reads CASSLPSGGADTQYF. The CDR3 DNA sequence: TGCGCCAGCAGCTTACCTAGCGGGGGAGCAGATACGCAGTATTTT.

The chain carries TRBV15 and TRBJ2-5; D not resolved. Germline-derived CDR1 and CDR2 are LNHNV and YYDKDF (reference sequence). The CDR3 sequence is 15 residues long. With 1 base removed from V and 1 base from J, the gap between germline ends came to 10 bases. CDR3: CATSRAPASQETQYF. As DNA, the CDR3 is TGTGCCACCAGCAGAGCGCCCGCTAGCCAAGAGACCCAGTACTTC.

Written as DNA, the CDR3 is TGTGCCAGTAGTATAGCGACTAGCGGGAGAGTCTACAATGAGCAGTTCTTC. It yields the protein CASSIATSGRVYNEQFF. The genes are TRBV19 and TRBJ2-1; TRBD2 agrees at 12 bases. J lost 3 bases, V lost 1 base, and 4 bases had no gene match. Germline V gene lookup returns CDR1 LNHDA and CDR2 SQIVND (reference sequence). The CDR3 spans 17 residues.

This clone was counted many times. DNA of the CDR3: TGTGCCAGCAGCTTAGCCCTCGCTAGCGAGGTGGATACGCAGTATTTT. Translated, it gives CASSLALASEVDTQYF. This chain links TRBV7-9 with TRBJ2-3, with D perhaps TRBD2 (6 bases). V lost 0 bases and J lost 6, with 16 bases in between. The CDR3 covers 16 residues. From germline, CDR1 is SEHNR and CDR2 FQNEAQ (reference sequence).

The J gene is TRBJ1-5, the V gene TRBV30, with D possibly TRBD1 on 6 matching bases. Trimming cost V 3 bases and J 4 bases, with 10 bases left between them. CDR1 GTSNPN and CDR2 SVGIG come from the germline V gene (reference sequence). This CDR3 is built from 13 residues. In DNA, the CDR3 is TGTGCCTGGAGAGGTCAGGGGAATCAGCCCCAGCATTTT. It is translated as CAWRGQGNQPQHF.

The chain joins TRBV2 to TRBJ1-3, with D maybe TRBD1 (5 bases). Germline V CDR1 and CDR2: SNHLY, FYNNEI. The CDR3 totals 13 residues. With 0 bases removed from V and 11 bases from J, the gap between germline ends came to 11 bases. The CDR3 DNA sequence: TGTGCCAGCAGTGAAGCGCTTGGGGGGTCCATATATTTT. Translation gives CASSEALGGSIYF.

This clone was observed a single time. V gene TRBV7-6 combines with J gene TRBJ1-5, with 7 bases identical to TRBD1. The V gene end was trimmed by 5 bases and the J gene end by 2 bases; junction bases not matched to a gene: 9. Germline V lookup: CDR1 SGHVS, CDR2 FNYEAQ. The CDR3 has 16 amino acids. For the CDR3, the DNA is TGTGCCAGCAGCCCCACCACAGGGGCGGGCAATCAGCCCCAGCATTTT. It translates to CASSPTTGAGNQPQHF. Based on the CDR3 plus reference TRBV7-6 and TRBJ1-5, the full variable domain is GAGVSQSPRYKVTKRGQDVALRCDPISGHVSLYWYRQALGQGPEFLTYFNYEAQQDKSGLPNDRFSAERPEGSISTLTIQRTEQRDSAMYRCASSPTTGAGNQPQHFGDGTRLSIL.

This sequence joins TRBV6-5 and TRBJ2-2; the D is unclear. CDR3 size: 13 residues. V was pared by 11 bases and J by 1 base, with 11 bases between. CDR1 and CDR2 from the germline V gene are MNHEY and SVGAGI. CDR3 in DNA: TGTGCCTCAACGAAGAGGAACACCGGGGAGCTGTTTTTT. Its translation: CASTKRNTGELFF.

V is TRBV11-2 and J is TRBJ2-5; possibly TRBD1 for D (5 bases). The V end was cut by 5 bases, the J end by 5 bases, with 12 bases between. Germline CDR1 SGHAT, CDR2 FQNNGV. The CDR3 has 13 residues. DNA for the CDR3: TGTGCCAGCAGCCCAATAGGGGCGGAGACCCAGTACTTC. It translates to CASSPIGAETQYF.